This T cell receptor beta chain was identified during a study of blood T cell repertoires in COVID-19. Study context: The United States, Italy and Spain supplied acute and convalescent COVID-19 samples. T cells, B-cell-depleted T cells, or PBMCs supplied cDNA or gDNA.

Original handling: Nucleated cell counts were estimated from reference gene primer amplification. Measured with immunoSEQ multiplex PCR; TCRdb has only the in-frame clones, and not every one. V and J calls and clone size are copied from that table; D and trimming were computed from the DNA. The sample carries about 46,000 clones, 86% recorded once. The V segment lost 6 bases and the J segment 0 bases; nucleotides outside the gene matches: 10. The CDR3 sequence is 17 residues long. Per the germline V gene, CDR1 is SGHRS and CDR2 is YFSETQ. The source of this sequence is a man in his 60s with acute or convalescent COVID-19. The rearrangement uses TRBV5-1 and TRBJ2-3, with 10 bases matching TRBD2. Sequencing used peripheral blood. CDR3: CASKVGAGGRSTDTQYF. The CDR3 nucleotides are TGCGCCAGCAAGGTTGGAGCGGGAGGGCGAAGCACAGATACGCAGTATTTT.